One sample yielded the 2 T cell receptor beta chains listed below, sequenced in a study of blood T cell repertoires in COVID-19. Libraries were prepared by immunoSEQ multiplex PCR; TCRdb keeps only in-frame clonotypes and omits some of them. The sample records approximately 500,000 clones, approximately 92% being singletons. The specimen sequenced was peripheral blood. The receptors shown here come from a man between 18 and 29 years old with COVID-19, enrolled during active disease.

This chain connects TRBV18 to TRBJ1-5; D may be TRBD1 (5 bases). The V gene's germline CDR1 is KGHSH and CDR2 LQKENI. The CDR3 runs to 14 residues. V was clipped by 2 bases and J by 2 bases, with 7 bases between them. CDR3 residues: CASSPGGGNQPQHF. CDR3 DNA: TGTGCCAGCTCACCAGGAGGGGGCAATCAGCCCCAGCATTTT.

The CDR3 nucleotides are TGTGCCAGCTCACCAAGTCTCCAGTCAGAGACCCAGTACTTC. It specifies CASSPSLQSETQYF. The chain uses TRBV18 and TRBJ2-5; no definite D call. Per the germline V gene, CDR1 is KGHSH and CDR2 is LQKENI. Trimming stripped 2 bases from V and 4 bases from J, with 11 bases between. The CDR3 totals 14 residues.